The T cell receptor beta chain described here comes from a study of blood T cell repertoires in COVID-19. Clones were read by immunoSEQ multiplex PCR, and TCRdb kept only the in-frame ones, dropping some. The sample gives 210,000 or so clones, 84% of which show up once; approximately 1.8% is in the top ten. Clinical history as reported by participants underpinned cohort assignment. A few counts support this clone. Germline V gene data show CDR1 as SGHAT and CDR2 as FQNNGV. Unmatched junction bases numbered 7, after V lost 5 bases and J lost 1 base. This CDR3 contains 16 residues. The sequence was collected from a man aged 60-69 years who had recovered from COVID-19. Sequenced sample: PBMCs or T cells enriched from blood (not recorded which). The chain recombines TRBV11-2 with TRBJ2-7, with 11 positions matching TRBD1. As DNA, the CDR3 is TGTGCCAGCAGCAAGGACAGGGGGCCAAGTTCCTACGAGCAGTACTTC. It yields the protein CASSKDRGPSSYEQYF.